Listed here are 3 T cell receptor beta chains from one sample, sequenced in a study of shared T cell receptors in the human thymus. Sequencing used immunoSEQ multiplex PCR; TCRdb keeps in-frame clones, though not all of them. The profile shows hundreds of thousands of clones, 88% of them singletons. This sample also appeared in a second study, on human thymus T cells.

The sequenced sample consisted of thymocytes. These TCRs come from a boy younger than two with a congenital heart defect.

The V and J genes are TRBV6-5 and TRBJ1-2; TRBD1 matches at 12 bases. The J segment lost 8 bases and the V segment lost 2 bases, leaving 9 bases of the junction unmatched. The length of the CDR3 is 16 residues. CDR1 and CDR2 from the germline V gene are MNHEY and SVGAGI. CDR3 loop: CASSYQPGQGASGYTF. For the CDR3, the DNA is TGTGCCAGCAGTTACCAGCCGGGACAGGGGGCATCAGGCTACACCTTC.

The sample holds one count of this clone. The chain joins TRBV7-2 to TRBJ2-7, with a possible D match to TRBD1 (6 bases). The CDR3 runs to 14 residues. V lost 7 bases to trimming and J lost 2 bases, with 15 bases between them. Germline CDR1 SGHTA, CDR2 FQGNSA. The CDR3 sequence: CASTPDSETYEQYF. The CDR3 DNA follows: TGTGCCAGCACCCCGGACAGCGAGACCTACGAGCAGTACTTC.

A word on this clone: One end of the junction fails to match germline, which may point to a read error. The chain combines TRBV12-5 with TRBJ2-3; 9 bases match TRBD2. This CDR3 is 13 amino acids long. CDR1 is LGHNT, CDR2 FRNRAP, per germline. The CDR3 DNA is TGTGCTAGTGGTTTGCCCAAGGGGGTTGGACTAGCGTTT. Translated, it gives CASGLPKGVGLAF.